The next 5 T cell receptor beta chains were all read from a single sample in a study of B cell selection in AIRE deficiency. The assay was immunoSEQ multiplex PCR, and TCRdb's table has in-frame clones only and misses some. The repertoire consists of about 26,000 clones, with approximately 90% occurring once and the leading ten covering 1.1%. Sorted regulatory T cells were CD4-positive, CD25-high and CD127-low or negative. Material for sequencing was CD4+CD25+ Tregs sorted from PBMCs. Receptors were obtained from a human donor in good health.

The rearrangement links TRBV15 to TRBJ1-6, with D possibly matching TRBD1 (5 bases). The CDR3 is 16 residues long. Germline loops: CDR1 LNHNV, CDR2 YYDKDF (reference sequence). Deletions cut 1 base from V and 5 bases from J, with 12 bases between. The CDR3 protein is CATSRGVARDNSPLHF. CDR3 nucleotides: TGTGCCACCAGCAGAGGGGTGGCCAGGGATAATTCACCCCTCCACTTT.

This sequence joins TRBV4-3 and TRBJ1-2; D might be TRBD1 (6 bases). Trimming pared 0 bases from V and 1 base from J, leaving 15 bases between. The CDR3 runs to 17 residues. Germline CDR1 reads LGHNA; CDR2 reads YSLEER. CDR3 amino acids: CASSQDSLGGVNYGYTF. CDR3 nucleotide sequence: TGCGCCAGCAGCCAAGATTCCCTCGGGGGCGTTAACTATGGCTACACCTTC.

This chain joins TRBV5-1 and TRBJ1-1, with D possibly TRBD1 on 6 matching bases. Germline lookup yields CDR1 SGHRS and CDR2 YFSETQ. Trimming left V 5 bases short and J 3 bases short, with 14 bases between. The CDR3 loop spans 14 amino acids. CDR3 protein: CASRPEQGYTEAFF. DNA of the CDR3: TGCGCCAGCAGACCTGAACAGGGATACACTGAAGCTTTCTTT.

The chain has TRBV5-1 and TRBJ2-7, with 11 bases fitting TRBD1. V lost 7 bases, J lost 2 bases, and 8 bases stayed unmatched. The CDR3 is made up of 15 amino acids. Germline loops: CDR1 SGHRS, CDR2 YFSETQ. The chain's CDR3 is CASSPGTGGTYEQYF. Here the CDR3 DNA reads TGCGCCAGCTCTCCTGGGACAGGGGGGACCTACGAGCAGTACTTC.

This chain links TRBV7-2 with TRBJ2-3; TRBD2 is a possible D gene (6 bases). The V end was cut by 8 bases, the J end by 4 bases, with 19 bases between. The CDR3 extends over 15 amino acids. Germline V gene data show CDR1 as SGHTA and CDR2 as FQGNSA. The chain's CDR3 is CASLPRLWGADTQYF. CDR3 DNA: TGTGCCAGCTTACCTAGGCTGTGGGGGGCAGATACGCAGTATTTT.